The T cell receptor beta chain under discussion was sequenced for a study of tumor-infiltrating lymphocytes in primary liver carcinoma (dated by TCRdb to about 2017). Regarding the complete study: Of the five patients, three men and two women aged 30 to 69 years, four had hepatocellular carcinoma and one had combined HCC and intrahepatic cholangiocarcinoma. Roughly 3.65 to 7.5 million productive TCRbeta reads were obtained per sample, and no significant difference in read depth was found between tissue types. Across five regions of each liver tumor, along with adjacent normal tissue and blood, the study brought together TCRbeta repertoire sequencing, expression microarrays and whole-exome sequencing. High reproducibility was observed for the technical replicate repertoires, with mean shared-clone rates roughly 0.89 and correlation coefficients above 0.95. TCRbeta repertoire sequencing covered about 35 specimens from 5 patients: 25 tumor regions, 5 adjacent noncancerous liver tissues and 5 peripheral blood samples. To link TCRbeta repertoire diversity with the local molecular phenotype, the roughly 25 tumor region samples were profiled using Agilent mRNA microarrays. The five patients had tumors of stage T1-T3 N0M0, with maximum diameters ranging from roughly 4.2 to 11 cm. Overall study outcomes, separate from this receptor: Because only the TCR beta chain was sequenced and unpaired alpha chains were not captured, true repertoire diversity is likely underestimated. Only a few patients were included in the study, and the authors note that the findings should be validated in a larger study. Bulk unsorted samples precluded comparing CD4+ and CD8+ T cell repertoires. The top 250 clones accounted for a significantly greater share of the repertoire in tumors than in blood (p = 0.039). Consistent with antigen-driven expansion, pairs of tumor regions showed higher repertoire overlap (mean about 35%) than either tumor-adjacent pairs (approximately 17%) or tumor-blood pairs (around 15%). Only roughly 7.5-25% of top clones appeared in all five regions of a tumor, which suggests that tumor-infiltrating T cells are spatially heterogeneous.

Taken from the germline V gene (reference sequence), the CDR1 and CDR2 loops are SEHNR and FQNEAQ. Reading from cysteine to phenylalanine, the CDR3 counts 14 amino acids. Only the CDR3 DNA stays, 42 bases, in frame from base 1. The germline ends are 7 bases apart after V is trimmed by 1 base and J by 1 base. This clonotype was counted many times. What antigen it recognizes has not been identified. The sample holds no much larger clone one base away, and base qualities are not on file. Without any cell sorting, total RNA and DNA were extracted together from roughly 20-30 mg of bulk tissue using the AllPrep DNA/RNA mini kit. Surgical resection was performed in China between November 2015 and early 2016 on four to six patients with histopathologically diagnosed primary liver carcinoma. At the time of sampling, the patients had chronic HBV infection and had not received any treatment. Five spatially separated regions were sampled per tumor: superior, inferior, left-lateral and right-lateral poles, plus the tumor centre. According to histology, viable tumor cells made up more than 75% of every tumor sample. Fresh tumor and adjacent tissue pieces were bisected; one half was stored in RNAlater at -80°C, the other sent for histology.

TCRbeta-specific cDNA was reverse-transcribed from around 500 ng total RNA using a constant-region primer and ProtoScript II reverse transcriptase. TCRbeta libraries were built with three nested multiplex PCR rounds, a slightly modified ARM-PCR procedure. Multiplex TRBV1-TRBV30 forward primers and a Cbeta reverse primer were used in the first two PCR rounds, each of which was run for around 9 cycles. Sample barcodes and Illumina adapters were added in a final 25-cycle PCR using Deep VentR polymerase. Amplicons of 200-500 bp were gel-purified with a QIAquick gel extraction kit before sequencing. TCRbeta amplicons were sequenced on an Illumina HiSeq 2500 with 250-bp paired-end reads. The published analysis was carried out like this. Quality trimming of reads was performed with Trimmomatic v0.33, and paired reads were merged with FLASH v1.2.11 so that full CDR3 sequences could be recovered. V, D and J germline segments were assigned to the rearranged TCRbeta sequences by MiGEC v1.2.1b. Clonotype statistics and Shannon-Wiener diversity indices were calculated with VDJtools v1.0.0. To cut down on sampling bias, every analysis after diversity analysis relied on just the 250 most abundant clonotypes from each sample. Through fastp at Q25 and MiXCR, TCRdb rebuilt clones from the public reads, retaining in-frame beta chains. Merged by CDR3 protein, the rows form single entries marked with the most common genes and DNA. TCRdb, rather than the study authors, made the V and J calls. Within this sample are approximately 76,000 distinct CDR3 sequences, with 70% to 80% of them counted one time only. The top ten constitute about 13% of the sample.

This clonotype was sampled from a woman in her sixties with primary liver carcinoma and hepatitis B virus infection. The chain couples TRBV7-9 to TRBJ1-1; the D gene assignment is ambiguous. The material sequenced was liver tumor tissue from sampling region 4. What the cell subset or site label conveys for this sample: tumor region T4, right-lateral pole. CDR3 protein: CASSLGWGNTEAFF. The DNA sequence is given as TGTGCCAGCAGCTTAGGTTGGGGGAACACTGAAGCTTTCTTT.